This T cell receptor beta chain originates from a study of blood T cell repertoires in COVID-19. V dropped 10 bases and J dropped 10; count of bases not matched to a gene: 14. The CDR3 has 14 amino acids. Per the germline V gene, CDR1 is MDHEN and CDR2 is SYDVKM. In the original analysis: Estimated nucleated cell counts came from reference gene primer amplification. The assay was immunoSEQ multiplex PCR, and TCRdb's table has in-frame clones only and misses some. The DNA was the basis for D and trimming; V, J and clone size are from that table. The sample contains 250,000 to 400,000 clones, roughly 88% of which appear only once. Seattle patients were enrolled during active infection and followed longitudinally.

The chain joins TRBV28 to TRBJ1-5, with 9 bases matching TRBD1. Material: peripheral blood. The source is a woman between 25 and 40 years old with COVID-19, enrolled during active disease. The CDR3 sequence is CATDTGTGRPPQHF. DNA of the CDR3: TGTGCCACCGACACCGGGACAGGGCGTCCTCCCCAGCATTTT.